This is a list of T cell receptor beta chains from one sample in a study of T cell repertoires in ileal Crohn's disease. Here immunoSEQ multiplex PCR was the method, and the copy in TCRdb shows in-frame clones only, minus some. The repertoire holds approximately 15,000 clones, 75% to 90% seen once, with under 5% in the top ten. The sequencing sample was made of ileal tissue. These receptor sequences come from an adult with Crohn's disease. CDR3s include the opening cysteine and the closing phenylalanine or tryptophan. D genes are given only for firm matches.

len	j_gene	v_gene	d_gene	CDR3aa
17	TRBJ1-6	TRBV21-1	.	CASLKLQPGQVNSPLHF
15	.	TRBV27	.	CASSSTGRGAYEQYF
12	TRBJ1-1	TRBV9	TRBD1	CASSADRGRAFF
15	TRBJ2-1	TRBV5-4	TRBD2	CASSFPSGGDNEQFF
14	TRBJ1-3	TRBV19	.	CASRAPTFGNTIYF
17	TRBJ1-6	TRBV5-4	TRBD1	CASSLPGAGGQNSPLHF
15	TRBJ2-7	TRBV9	.	CASSASDGLLYEQYF
14	TRBJ2-2	TRBV11-3	TRBD1	CASSGQGRTGELFF
17	TRBJ2-1	TRBV5-4	.	CASSSPKTGIGGNEQFF
16	TRBJ1-4	TRBV5-1	.	CASSLGPRTTNEKLFF
16	TRBJ2-5	TRBV18	TRBD1	CASSPIGQGAIETQYF
15	TRBJ2-7	TRBV10-3	.	CAIRVEGSSSYEQYF
14	TRBJ2-1	TRBV19	TRBD2	CASSWGRAGDEQFF
15	TRBJ1-1	TRBV6-5	.	CASNLLTLPNTEAFF
15	TRBJ2-3	TRBV7-6	.	CASSSEAGRTDTQYF
16	TRBJ2-1	TRBV5-1	TRBD1	CASSLTGQGSYNEQFF
13	TRBJ2-5	TRBV11-2	.	CASSLVLQETQYF
13	TRBJ1-2	TRBV5-1	.	CASSPLQGNGYTF
15	TRBJ1-1	TRBV9	TRBD1	CASSVSGGGITEAFF
13	TRBJ2-1	TRBV7-9	.	CASSLEVAHEQFF
14	TRBJ2-7	TRBV4-1	.	CASSQDQSVWEQYF
15	TRBJ2-1	TRBV4-1	TRBD2	CASSHSGGSYNEQFF
16	TRBJ1-5	TRBV19	TRBD1	CASSSTGTGVNQPQHF
13	TRBJ2-1	TRBV19	.	CASSGLGGDEQFF
15	TRBJ1-1	TRBV11-2	.	CASSSRVGVDTEAFF
14	TRBJ2-5	TRBV7-6	TRBD2	CASSVSGGQETQYF
15	TRBJ1-5	TRBV5-6	.	CASSHQGADSQPQHF
14	TRBJ2-3	TRBV2	.	CASSEAQGSDTQYF
15	TRBJ2-3	TRBV10-2	TRBD2	CASSEWGGPTDTQYF
14	TRBJ1-3	TRBV5-6	.	CASKQGISGNTIYF
18	TRBJ1-5	TRBV19	.	CASSMKPQGSSGNQPQHF
15	TRBJ1-5	TRBV15	.	CATSRDVQSNQPQHF
15	TRBJ2-7	TRBV27	TRBD1	CASSPGQGIGYEQYF
16	TRBJ1-1	TRBV4-1	TRBD1	CASSVQGAKVNTEAFF
13	TRBJ1-5	TRBV10-1	.	CASSEGTSQPQHF
16	TRBJ1-2	TRBV11-2	.	CASSLRPWTDSDGYTF
16	TRBJ2-3	TRBV7-3	TRBD1	CASSLKGTGLTDTQYF
13	TRBJ1-3	TRBV30	.	CASTGGAGNTIYF
18	TRBJ1-5	TRBV30	TRBD1	CAWSPRGQGRRSNQPQHF
16	TRBJ2-1	TRBV6-5	TRBD2	CASSYRTSGTYNEQFF
17	TRBJ2-3	TRBV9	TRBD2	CASSVGTSGGYTDTQYF